Following are 25 T cell receptor beta chains from one sample sequenced in a study of T-cell reconstitution after alpha-beta-depleted transplantation in children. Using unique molecular identifiers, the investigators prepared the TCRbeta library. Each CDR3 protein gets one entry after TCRdb re-called the PCR reads with MiXCR. This table has some 550,000 distinct CDR3 sequences, 15% to 20% appearing once. This sample comprised PBMCs from the stem cell graft donor, obtained from the stem cell graft. The receptors stem from a human donor who donated a stem cell graft to a child with acute lymphoblastic leukemia.

In this sample, this clonotype turned up a few times. This chain connects TRBV15 to TRBJ2-3, with D unresolved. Trimming shortened V by 0 bases and J by 2 bases, and 12 bases separated the two germline ends. Germline V lookup: CDR1 LNHNV, CDR2 YYDKDF (reference sequence). CDR3 length: 16 amino acids. CDR3 protein: CATSRDKTPSTDTQYF. The DNA of the CDR3 is TGTGCCACCAGCAGAGATAAGACCCCTTCCACAGATACGCAGTATTTT. Full variable domain (outside the CDR3, taken from reference TRBV15 and TRBJ2-3): DAMVIQNPRYQVTQFGKPVTLSCSQTLNHNVMYWYQQKSSQAPKLLFHYYDKDFNNEADTPDNFQSRRPNTSFCFLDIRSPGLGDTAMYLCATSRDKTPSTDTQYFGPGTRLTVL.

This clonotype turned up a few times. The chain couples TRBV6-1 to TRBJ2-7, with 7 bases fitting TRBD1. The CDR3 spans 14 residues. With V trimmed by 3 bases and J by 5 bases, 7 bases remained unmatched. Germline values: CDR1 MNHNS, CDR2 SASEGT. CDR3 sequence reads: CASSDRQGAHEQYF. CDR3 sequence (DNA): TGTGCCAGCAGTGATAGACAGGGCGCCCACGAGCAGTACTTC.

V usage is TRBV4-1 and J usage is TRBJ2-1, with TRBD2 matching over 10 bases. From germline, CDR1 is MGHRA and CDR2 YSYEKL. The CDR3 is 18 amino acids. With V trimmed by 0 bases and J by 8 bases, 13 bases remained unmatched. The CDR3: CASSQDTSGTIVPHEQFF. CDR3 sequence (DNA): TGCGCCAGCAGCCAAGATACTAGCGGGACCATCGTCCCCCATGAGCAGTTCTTC.

This clonotype has only a few counts. This rearrangement joins TRBV12-3 or TRBV12-4 to TRBJ2-7; a weak D match, TRBD1 (6 bases). V was pared by 4 bases and J by 4 bases, with 14 bases between. The CDR3 runs to 14 residues. The CDR3 loop reads CASSSPWTAYEQYF. The CDR3 coding sequence is TGTGCCAGCAGTTCCCCATGGACAGCTTACGAGCAGTACTTC.

The rearrangement joins TRBV29-1 to TRBJ2-3; tentative D call: TRBD2 (5 bases). Germline lookup yields CDR1 SQVTM and CDR2 ANQGSEA. Trimming took off 1 base at V and 0 bases at J, with 11 bases between the two ends. CDR3 length: 15 residues. Here the CDR3 reads CSVEGTSPSTDTQYF. The CDR3 DNA reads TGCAGCGTTGAAGGGACTTCCCCTAGCACAGATACGCAGTATTTT.

This clonotype has just a few counts. The chain joins TRBV12-3 or TRBV12-4 to TRBJ2-4, with no clear D. There are 15 residues in the CDR3. V shed 6 bases and J shed 2 bases, with 14 bases lying between them. The DNA of the CDR3 is TGTGCCAGCAGCACCATTAGTGGTCCCAAAAACATTCAGTACTTC. Its translation: CASSTISGPKNIQYF.

This clonotype was seen a few times. The V call is TRBV11-2, the J call TRBJ2-3, with 13 bases matching TRBD2. This CDR3 contains 17 residues. The V gene end was trimmed by 5 bases and the J gene end by 4 bases; junction bases not matched to a gene: 9. Germline-derived CDR1 and CDR2 are SGHAT and FQNNGV. The CDR3 DNA reads as TGTGCCAGCAGCGGACTAGCGGGAGATCTTAGGGCAGATACGCAGTATTTT. Protein sequence: CASSGLAGDLRADTQYF.

J is TRBJ2-5 and V is TRBV5-1, with 8 bases lining up with TRBD2. This CDR3 has 13 residues. V lost 9 bases, J lost 6 bases, and 10 bases stayed unmatched. Per the germline V gene, CDR1 is SGHRS and CDR2 is YFSETQ. The CDR3 sequence: CATKRGTRQTQYF. CDR3 in DNA: TGCGCCACCAAAAGGGGGACTAGGCAGACCCAGTACTTC.

The chain employs TRBV29-1 and TRBJ2-1; 11 bases line up with TRBD2. Germline CDR1 SQVTM, CDR2 ANQGSEA. The CDR3 runs 16 residues. V gave up 4 bases and J gave up 0 bases; unmatched junction bases: 5. The CDR3 region has the DNA TGCAGCGTTGGAAGTGGGACTAGCGGCTCCTACAATGAGCAGTTCTTC. Protein: CSVGSGTSGSYNEQFF.

The V and J genes are TRBV5-6 and TRBJ2-7; TRBD1 is a possible D gene (6 bases). This CDR3 contains 13 residues. Trimming cost V 1 base and J 3 bases, with 8 bases left between them. CDR1 is SGHDT, CDR2 YYEEEE, per germline. The CDR3 protein is CASSLIQGYEQYF. The CDR3 DNA follows: TGTGCCAGCAGCTTGATACAGGGCTACGAGCAGTACTTC.

V usage is TRBV10-1 and J usage is TRBJ2-1; unclear D gene. V was trimmed by 2 bases and J by 11 bases, leaving 22 bases between them. The germline CDR1 and CDR2 sequences are WNHNN and SYGVQD (reference sequence). The CDR3 runs to 16 residues. The CDR3 sequence: CASSETRPGIKEKQFF. In nucleotides, the CDR3 is TGCGCCAGCAGTGAGACCCGACCAGGAATTAAAGAGAAGCAGTTCTTC.

This clonotype was counted only a few times. The chain couples TRBV5-1 to TRBJ2-3; D call uncertain. With 4 bases removed from V and 2 bases from J, the gap between germline ends came to 8 bases. The CDR3 totals 13 residues. Germline V gives CDR1 SGHRS, CDR2 YFSETQ. The DNA of the CDR3 is TGCGCCAGCAGCGAACTCTCCACAGATACGCAGTATTTT. Translating it yields CASSELSTDTQYF.

The genes are TRBV18 and TRBJ2-3, with 12 bases matching TRBD2. Unmatched junction bases numbered 6, after V lost 7 bases and J lost 4 bases. CDR1 and CDR2 (germline): KGHSH, LQKENI. The CDR3 has 15 amino acids. CDR3 DNA sequence: TGTGCCAGCTTTCGACTAGCGGGAGTTCCAGATACGCAGTATTTT. It codes for CASFRLAGVPDTQYF.

This clonotype was seen only a few times. V and J are TRBV20-1 and TRBJ2-3; D uncertain. CDR3 length: 15 residues. Germline assignment: CDR1 DFQATT and CDR2 SNEGSKA (reference sequence). The ends were cut back, 0 bases at V and 1 base at J, with 11 bases in the middle. The CDR3 loop reads CSARDLSWGTDTQYF. The DNA of the CDR3 is TGCAGTGCTAGAGATCTTAGCTGGGGCACAGATACGCAGTATTTT.

This clonotype has a single count. A read error may account for a junction end that differs from germline. The chain links TRBV11-2 to TRBJ2-6; D possibly corresponds to TRBD1 (5 bases). The CDR3 consists of 14 residues. Germline values: CDR1 SGHAT, CDR2 FQNNGV. The CDR3 sequence is CASNSPPGANALTF. In nucleotides, the CDR3 is TGTGCCAGCAACTCCCCACCTGGGGCCAACGCCCTGACTTTC. The variable domain in full, completed from reference TRBV11-2 and TRBJ2-6, reads EAGVAQSPRYKIIEKRQSVAFWCNPISGHATLYWYQQILGQGPKLLIQFQNNGVVDDSQLPKDRFSAERLKGVDSTLKIQPAKLEDSAVYLCASNSPPGANALTFGAGSRLTVL.

This chain uses TRBV6-1 with TRBJ1-2; 7 bases are a match to TRBD1. The trim removed 5 bases at V and 6 bases at J, leaving 9 bases unmatched. This CDR3 has 14 residues. Germline CDR1 is MNHNS and CDR2 is SASEGT. This CDR3 reads CASSPDRAPNGYTF. Written as DNA, the CDR3 is TGTGCCAGCAGTCCCGACAGGGCACCCAATGGCTACACCTTC.

This chain links TRBV28 with TRBJ1-3; D remains unclear. The CDR3 is made up of 13 amino acids. The V end was cut by 6 bases, the J end by 0 bases, with 6 bases between. Per germline, CDR1 MDHEN and CDR2 SYDVKM. For the CDR3, the DNA is TGTGCCAGCAGACGGCACTCTGGAAACACCATATATTTT. Amino acid sequence: CASRRHSGNTIYF. Variable domain in full (rest from reference TRBV28 and TRBJ1-3): DVKVTQSSRYLVKRTGEKVFLECVQDMDHENMFWYRQDPGLGLRLIYFSYDVKMKEKGDIPEGYSVSREKKERFSLILESASTNQTSMYLCASRRHSGNTIYFGEGSWLTVV.

This clonotype was counted between two and nine times. This chain connects TRBV10-3 to TRBJ2-3, with TRBD2 matching over 13 bases. V shed 4 bases, J shed 2 bases, and the junction held 6 bases outside the gene matches. Per germline, CDR1 ENHRY and CDR2 SYGVKD. This CDR3 has 17 residues. This CDR3 is CAISAGTSGANTDTQYF. The CDR3 DNA follows: TGTGCCATCAGTGCGGGGACTAGCGGGGCAAACACAGATACGCAGTATTTT.

This sequence joins TRBV20-1 and TRBJ2-7; 7 bases map to TRBD2. Trimming at V came to 2 bases and at J to 0 bases, leaving 7 bases not matched to a gene. Germline loops: CDR1 DFQATT, CDR2 SNEGSKA (reference sequence). This CDR3 spans 15 amino acids. The CDR3 nucleotides are TGCAGTGCTAGATCGGCGCGGGAGAGCTCCTACGAGCAGTACTTC. It yields the protein CSARSARESSYEQYF.

V gene TRBV20-1 combines with J gene TRBJ2-7, with TRBD1 matching 7 bases. V shed 6 bases and J 7 bases; nucleotides not matched to a gene: 15. This CDR3 is 14 amino acids long. Germline CDR1 DFQATT, CDR2 SNEGSKA (reference sequence). The CDR3 loop reads CSARFPTGKGEQYF. The DNA of the CDR3 is TGCAGTGCGCGATTCCCGACAGGGAAGGGAGAGCAGTACTTC.

V gene TRBV6-5 combines with J gene TRBJ1-1; D is possibly TRBD1 (5 bases). Trimming removed 2 bases from V and 6 bases from J, with 16 bases in between. The CDR3 is made up of 15 amino acids. Germline lookup yields CDR1 MNHEY and CDR2 SVGAGI. The CDR3 is CASSYGLGPVPEAFF. For the CDR3, the DNA is TGTGCCAGCAGTTACGGCTTGGGACCCGTCCCTGAAGCTTTCTTT.

This sequence joins TRBV12-3 or TRBV12-4 and TRBJ2-7, with D perhaps TRBD2 (7 bases). Trimming removed 3 bases from V and 2 bases from J, with 23 bases in between. CDR3 length equals 18 residues. CDR3 DNA: TGTGCCAGCAGTTTTCGGGGGGTGTTGGGGGCGTCTCCCTACGAGCAGTACTTC. Translating it yields CASSFRGVLGASPYEQYF.

The table lists this clonotype with a few counts. This chain joins TRBV5-1 and TRBJ2-3; possibly TRBD1 for D (6 bases). The CDR3 is 14 amino acids. CDR1 and CDR2 (germline): SGHRS, YFSETQ. V dropped 7 bases and J dropped 1 base, with 13 bases sitting between them. The CDR3 DNA reads as TGCGCCAGCTTCAGGGGCAGGGGCACAGATACGCAGTATTTT. Amino acids: CASFRGRGTDTQYF.

The chain links TRBV24-1 to TRBJ1-1, with D maybe TRBD1 (5 bases). Germline V lookup: CDR1 KGHDR, CDR2 SFDVKD. Trimming stripped 5 bases from V and 5 bases from J, with 11 bases between. CDR3 length: 13 residues. This chain's CDR3 is CATSAGTATEAFF. As DNA, the CDR3 is TGTGCCACCAGTGCCGGGACTGCGACTGAAGCTTTCTTT.

In its sample, this clonotype was seen a few times. V is TRBV18 and J is TRBJ1-1; D is unresolved. Germline V gene sequence: CDR1 KGHSH, CDR2 LQKENI. Trimming took 6 bases from V and 0 from J, leaving 11 bases between them. The CDR3 length is 14 residues. The CDR3 coding sequence is TGTGCCAGCTCCCACGGACTAATGAACACTGAAGCTTTCTTT. Protein: CASSHGLMNTEAFF.